This paragraph reports one T cell receptor (beta chain). Its antigen is as yet unknown. From germline, CDR1 is DFQATT and CDR2 SNEGSKA (reference sequence). V dropped 3 bases and J dropped 5 bases, with 13 bases sitting between them. The CDR3 covers 14 residues. TCRdb re-analysed the reads in MiXCR, keeping a single row per CDR3 protein. The data contain about 500,000 distinct CDR3 sequences, around a third of them seen just once; the ten biggest clones take up about 17%. The sample comes from a study of T cell repertoires in cytomegalovirus infection. Study results and caveats: It was HLA-C-restricted CMV-specific TCR beta clonotypes that dominated the response ex vivo.

V gene TRBV20-1 combines with J gene TRBJ2-2; D unresolved. The source material was cultured PBMCs, sampled from culture after CMV antigen stimulation. The origin of this receptor is a human donor in good health (CMV status not recorded). Some clones in this sample may be carry-over from other donors' samples. The CDR3 region has the DNA TGCAGTGCTAGCGATCTTCTTGGGACCGGGGAGCTGTTTTTT. It encodes CSASDLLGTGELFF.